This entry lists 18 T cell receptor beta chains sequenced from one sample in a study of siplizumab effects on memory and regulatory T cells (dated by TCRdb to between 2018 and 2021). Libraries came from the immunoSEQ multiplex PCR assay. As stored in TCRdb, this immuneACCESS dataset retains in-frame rearrangements with V and J assigned. A fraction of the clones does not appear; measured against another copy, unresolved V genes explain less than half of the discrepancy, and the remainder lacks a known reason. The sample yields more than 85,000 clones; roughly 94% were counted once. The ten largest clones capture approximately 0.71% of the sample. Sequencing was carried out using Tregs sorted from blood. These receptors were obtained from a human donor in good health.

V usage is TRBV11-3 and J usage is TRBJ2-1, with 8 bases aligning to TRBD2. The V gene end was trimmed by 5 bases and the J gene end by 7 bases; junction bases not matched to a gene: 13. The germline gives CDR1 SGHNT, CDR2 YENEEA. CDR3 size: 16 residues. The CDR3 bases are TGTGCCAGCAGCCCACACGGGAGCGGGAGTATGAATGAGCAGTTCTTC. The encoded protein is CASSPHGSGSMNEQFF. The entire variable domain, with the rest obtained from reference TRBV11-3 and TRBJ2-1, is as follows: EAGVVQSPRYKIIEKKQPVAFWCNPISGHNTLYWYLQNLGQGPELLIRYENEEAVDDSQLPKDRFSAERLKGVDSTLKIQPAELGDSAVYLCASSPHGSGSMNEQFFGPGTRLTVL.

This chain uses TRBV28 with TRBJ2-7, with D perhaps matching TRBD1 (6 bases). CDR3 length: 11 amino acids. Trimming pared 8 bases from V and 5 bases from J, leaving 10 bases between. Germline CDR1 MDHEN, CDR2 SYDVKM. CDR3 sequence (DNA): TGTGCCAGCTATACAGGGCACGAGCAGTACTTC. Its translation is CASYTGHEQYF.

This clone was picked up one time. The chain combines TRBV6-1 with TRBJ2-7, with no clear D. CDR1 is MNHNS and CDR2 is SASEGT in the germline V gene. The length of the CDR3 is 12 residues. The V and J ends lost 10 bases and 6 bases respectively, with 16 bases between them. The CDR3 coding sequence is TGTGCCATCCAAGGTAGTTTGGGCGAGCAGTACTTC. This sequence encodes CAIQGSLGEQYF.

The chain links TRBV19 to TRBJ2-4; a possible D gene is TRBD1 (7 bases). V gave up 3 bases and J gave up 4 bases, with 22 bases separating them. The germline gives CDR1 LNHDA, CDR2 SQIVND (reference sequence). This CDR3 spans 18 amino acids. The CDR3 loop reads CASSIPIWRDSLKNIQYF. CDR3 nucleotide sequence: TGTGCCAGTAGTATCCCTATTTGGCGGGACAGCCTGAAAAACATTCAGTACTTC.

The chain joins TRBV10-3 to TRBJ2-5; perhaps TRBD1 as D (5 bases). This CDR3 spans 15 amino acids. V lost 0 bases, J lost 4 bases, and 12 bases lay in between. In germline, CDR1 is ENHRY, CDR2 SYGVKD. CDR3 sequence reads: CAISESTVTSETQYF. CDR3 nucleotide sequence: TGTGCCATCAGTGAGTCGACAGTCACCTCAGAGACCCAGTACTTC.

This clone was found once. The CDR3 protein is CATGGILYGYTF. The CDR3 nucleotides read TGTGCCACTGGGGGGATCCTCTATGGCTACACCTTC. J is TRBJ1-2 and V is TRBV19; D is perhaps TRBD1 (5 bases). CDR3 size: 12 residues. V was pared by 10 bases and J by 4 bases, with 13 bases between. Germline CDR1 LNHDA, CDR2 SQIVND (reference sequence).

The rearrangement uses TRBV19 and TRBJ2-5; 9 nucleotides align to TRBD2. Germline CDR1 is LNHDA and CDR2 is SQIVND (reference sequence). The CDR3 length is 13 residues. V was pared by 3 bases and J by 11 bases, with 7 bases of the junction left unmatched. CDR3 residues: CASSILAGREQYF. CDR3 DNA: TGTGCCAGTAGTATCCTAGCGGGGAGGGAGCAGTACTTC.

The chain carries TRBV28 and TRBJ1-5; D is possibly TRBD1 (5 bases). Per the germline V gene, CDR1 is MDHEN and CDR2 is SYDVKM. The CDR3 covers 17 residues. Trimming cost V 6 bases and J 4 bases, with 22 bases left between them. CDR3 nucleotides: TGTGCCAGCAGCTTGGCTGGGGGGATAGGTTGGAATCAGCCCCAGCATTTT. It codes for CASSLAGGIGWNQPQHF.

The chain has TRBV9 and TRBJ2-1; no clear D. Germline assignment: CDR1 SGDLS and CDR2 YYNGEE. V gave up 0 bases and J gave up 7 bases, with 2 bases separating them. This CDR3 region has 11 residues. The CDR3 sequence is CASSVANEQFF. The CDR3 DNA reads as TGTGCCAGCAGCGTAGCTAATGAGCAGTTCTTC.

The chain links TRBV7-3 to TRBJ2-5, with 11 bases that match TRBD2. With 2 bases clipped from V and 5 bases from J, the junction kept 4 bases outside the gene matches. In germline, CDR1 is SGHTA, CDR2 FQGTGA. The CDR3 extends over 15 amino acids. CDR3 sequence: CASSLLAGGPETQYF. CDR3 coding DNA: TGTGCCAGCAGCTTACTAGCGGGAGGCCCCGAGACCCAGTACTTC.

V usage is TRBV11-2 and J usage is TRBJ2-5, with D maybe TRBD1 (6 bases). The CDR3 spans 15 residues. CDR1 is SGHAT, CDR2 FQNNGV, per germline. The V and J ends lost 1 base and 5 bases respectively, with 14 bases between them. The CDR3 protein is CASSLVPGAVETQYF. The CDR3 DNA reads as TGTGCCAGCAGCTTAGTTCCAGGGGCGGTTGAGACCCAGTACTTC.

The rearrangement links TRBV28 to TRBJ1-4; weak D call: TRBD1 (5 bases). Trimming cost V 4 bases and J 7 bases, with 13 bases left between them. This CDR3 is built from 14 residues. Germline V gene data show CDR1 as MDHEN and CDR2 as SYDVKM. The CDR3 protein is CASSSHVGTEKLFF. CDR3 DNA: TGTGCCAGCAGTTCGCACGTGGGGACTGAAAAACTGTTTTTT. Filled out from reference TRBV28 and TRBJ1-4, the complete variable domain reads DVKVTQSSRYLVKRTGEKVFLECVQDMDHENMFWYRQDPGLGLRLIYFSYDVKMKEKGDIPEGYSVSREKKERFSLILESASTNQTSMYLCASSSHVGTEKLFFGSGTQLSVL.

The chain combines TRBV28 with TRBJ2-7, with 9 bases lining up with TRBD1. The J segment lost 2 bases and the V segment lost 7 bases, leaving 9 bases of the junction unmatched. The CDR3 runs to 15 residues. The germline gives CDR1 MDHEN, CDR2 SYDVKM. The CDR3 nucleotides read TGTGCCAGCACCAAAGGGACAGGGACAACCTACGAGCAGTACTTC. Translated, it gives CASTKGTGTTYEQYF.

In the case of this clone: Its ends do not fully match the called genes, so a read error is possible. This chain links TRBV7-7 with TRBJ2-3; D perhaps matches TRBD2 (5 bases). CDR1 is SSHAT, CDR2 FNYEAQ, per germline (reference sequence). The CDR3 loop spans 14 amino acids. This CDR3 reads CASSLELGTDTQYF. For the CDR3, the DNA is TGTGCTAGCAGCTTAGAACTAGGCACAGATACGCAGTATTTT.

The rearrangement uses TRBV14 and TRBJ2-3; 16 nucleotides match TRBD2. V lost 4 bases and J lost 2; bases outside the gene matches: 6. In germline, CDR1 is SGHDN, CDR2 FVKESK. The CDR3 is 18 residues long. The CDR3 sequence: CASSPGTSGRVITDTQYF. The CDR3 coding sequence is TGTGCCAGCAGCCCCGGGACTAGCGGGAGGGTAATCACAGATACGCAGTATTTT.

The J gene is TRBJ2-3, the V gene TRBV5-6; 9 bases fit TRBD1. The CDR3 runs 17 residues. Unmatched junction bases numbered 7, after V lost 2 bases and J lost 0 bases. Germline V gives CDR1 SGHDT, CDR2 YYEEEE. The CDR3 spells CASSFGTGFTSTDTQYF. The DNA for the CDR3 is TGTGCCAGCAGCTTCGGGACAGGGTTTACTAGCACAGATACGCAGTATTTT.

This clone was seen only once. This chain links TRBV10-1 with TRBJ2-5; TRBD2 is a possible D gene (5 bases). The CDR3 loop spans 15 amino acids. Looked up from germline, CDR1 is WNHNN and CDR2 is SYGVQD (reference sequence). V was trimmed by 0 bases and J by 2 bases, leaving 10 bases between them. The CDR3 sequence is CASSESGSGQETQYF. The CDR3 DNA reads as TGCGCCAGCAGTGAGTCGGGGAGCGGTCAAGAGACCCAGTACTTC.

The chain employs TRBV29-1 and TRBJ2-1; 11 nucleotides match TRBD2. Trimming removed 2 bases from V and 7 bases from J; junction bases left unmatched: 4. Germline CDR1 SQVTM, CDR2 ANQGSEA. The CDR3 has 14 residues. The DNA of the CDR3 is TGCAGCGTTGAATGGCTAGCGGGGGGTAATGAGCAGTTCTTC. It encodes CSVEWLAGGNEQFF.